This note documents a single T cell receptor beta chain sequence. The antigen remains undetermined. The data stem from a study of CD8+ T cells in alopecia areata. As for the study in general: Those treated were given oral tofacitinib at 5 to 10 mg twice daily.

This CDR3 comprises 16 residues. Germline V gene data show CDR1 as SGHKS and CDR2 as YYEKEE (reference sequence). Trimming at V came to 2 bases and at J to 1 base, leaving 8 bases not matched to a gene. Treatment in this sample: oral pan-JAK inhibitor, 5-10 mg twice daily. Study-wide points: Scalp lesions, especially in alopecia totalis/universalis, had higher clonality than normal scalp. In scalp and blood during tofacitinib, many expanded lesional clones persisted. On tofacitinib, scalp clonality and expanded CD8+ clones among top 100 fell significantly.

Isolated RNA was reverse transcribed into cDNA used as the sequencing template. Data came from immunoSEQ multiplex PCR; TCRdb stores just in-frame clones and leaves some out. The table records roughly 190,000 clones, roughly 60% of them present only once. This sequence was found in a human donor with alopecia areata. This sequence joins TRBV5-5 and TRBJ1-1; 7 positions match TRBD1. The sequences come from CD4+ T cells sorted from blood, collected at week 24, from a patient treated with tofacitinib. Here the CDR3 reads CASSFLRGQQNTEAFF. DNA of the CDR3: TGTGCCAGCAGCTTTCTTCGGGGACAGCAGAACACTGAAGCTTTCTTT.